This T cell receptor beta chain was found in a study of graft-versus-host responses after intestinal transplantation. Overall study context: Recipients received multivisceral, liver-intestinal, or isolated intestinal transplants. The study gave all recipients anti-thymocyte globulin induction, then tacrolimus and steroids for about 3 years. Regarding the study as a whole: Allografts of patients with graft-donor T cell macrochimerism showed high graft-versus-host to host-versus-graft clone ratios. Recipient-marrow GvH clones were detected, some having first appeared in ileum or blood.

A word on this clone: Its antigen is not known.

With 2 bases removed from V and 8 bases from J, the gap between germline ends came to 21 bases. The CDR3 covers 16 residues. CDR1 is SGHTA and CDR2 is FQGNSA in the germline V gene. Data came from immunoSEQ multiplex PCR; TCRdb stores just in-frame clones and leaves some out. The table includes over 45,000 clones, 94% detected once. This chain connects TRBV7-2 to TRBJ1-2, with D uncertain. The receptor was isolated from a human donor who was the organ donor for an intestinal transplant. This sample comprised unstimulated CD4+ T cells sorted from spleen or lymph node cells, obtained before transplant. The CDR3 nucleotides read TGTGCCAGCAGCTTAAGTTACATCTCCCTGGTTGGGGGCTACACCTTC. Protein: CASSLSYISLVGGYTF.